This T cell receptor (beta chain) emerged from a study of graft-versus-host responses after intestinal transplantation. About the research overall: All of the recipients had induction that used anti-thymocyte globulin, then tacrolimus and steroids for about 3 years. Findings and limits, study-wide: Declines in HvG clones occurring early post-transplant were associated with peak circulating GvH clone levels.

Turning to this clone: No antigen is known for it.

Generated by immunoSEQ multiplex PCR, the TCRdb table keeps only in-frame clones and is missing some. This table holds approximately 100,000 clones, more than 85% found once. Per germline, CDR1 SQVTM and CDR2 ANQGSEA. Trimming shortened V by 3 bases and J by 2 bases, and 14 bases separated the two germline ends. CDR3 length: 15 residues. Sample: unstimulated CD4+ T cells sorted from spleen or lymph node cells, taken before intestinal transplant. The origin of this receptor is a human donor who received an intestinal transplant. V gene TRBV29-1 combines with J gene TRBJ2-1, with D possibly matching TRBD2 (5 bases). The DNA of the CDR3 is TGCAGCGTTGAGTCGCGGCTAGCCACCTACAATGAGCAGTTCTTC. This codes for CSVESRLATYNEQFF.